The 21 T cell receptor beta chains given below trace back to one sample, sequenced in a study of cytomegalovirus exposure and HLA in healthy donors. PCR employed 60 Vbeta and 13 Jbeta primers. Libraries were prepared by immunoSEQ multiplex PCR; TCRdb keeps only in-frame clonotypes and omits some of them. The repertoire includes fewer than 120,000 clones, over 65% of them detected once, and 1.3% sits in the top ten. The material sequenced was PBMCs. The receptors come from a woman in her thirties in good health and CMV-seronegative.

This clone was observed once. This chain joins TRBV6-5 and TRBJ2-1; D unclear. Germline CDR1 is MNHEY and CDR2 is SVGAGI. The CDR3 contains 16 residues. Trimming stripped 0 bases from V and 6 bases from J, with 15 bases between. CDR3: CASSYSTPSEVNEQFF. As DNA, the CDR3 is TGTGCCAGCAGTTACTCTACGCCCAGCGAGGTCAATGAGCAGTTCTTC.

V gene TRBV29-1 combines with J gene TRBJ1-5, with D hard to call. Germline loops: CDR1 SQVTM, CDR2 ANQGSEA. The CDR3 contains 15 residues. The CDR3 sequence: CRTYPPGFSNQPQHF. The CDR3 DNA reads TGCAGGACCTACCCCCCGGGGTTTAGCAATCAGCCCCAGCATTTT.

This chain connects TRBV29-1 to TRBJ1-2, with D perhaps matching TRBD1 (6 bases). The CDR3 extends over 11 amino acids. V was cut by 4 bases and J by 8 bases, with 11 bases left in between. Germline V gives CDR1 SQVTM, CDR2 ANQGSEA. The CDR3 region is CSVVQGLGYTF. The DNA of the CDR3 is TGCAGCGTTGTACAGGGTCTAGGCTACACCTTC.

The table lists this clone with a few counts. CDR3 sequence: CASSQGWGTLRGIPGWEQYF. The CDR3 DNA sequence: TGTGCCAGCAGCCAAGGCTGGGGGACCCTGCGGGGGATCCCCGGGTGGGAGCAGTACTTC. The chain joins TRBV14 to TRBJ2-7, with TRBD2 matching over 7 bases. Germline-derived CDR1 and CDR2 are SGHDN and FVKESK. The junction had 25 bases not matched to a gene; V was cut back by 1 base and J by 7 bases. This CDR3 has 20 amino acids.

J is TRBJ2-2 and V is TRBV4-3; 8 bases are shared with TRBD1. The CDR3 contains 18 residues. CDR1 is LGHNA and CDR2 is YSLEER in the germline V gene. The junction had 11 bases not matched to a gene; V was cut back by 0 bases and J by 5 bases. This CDR3 reads CASSQEQAGTGETGELFF. CDR3 nucleotides: TGCGCCAGCAGCCAAGAACAGGCCGGGACAGGTGAAACCGGGGAGCTGTTTTTT.

This sequence joins TRBV4-2 and TRBJ2-7; D possibly corresponds to TRBD1 (5 bases). The CDR3 totals 17 residues. The V end lost 0 bases, the J end lost 5 bases, and 20 bases lay between the germline ends. The germline V gene encodes CDR1 LGHNA and CDR2 YNFKEQ. This CDR3 reads CASSQDPQGLGPHEQYF. DNA of the CDR3: TGTGCCAGCAGCCAAGATCCCCAGGGCCTAGGTCCCCACGAGCAGTACTTC.

The gene calls are TRBV7-2 and TRBJ2-1, with D possibly matching TRBD2 (5 bases). The CDR3 sequence is 15 residues long. Trimming removed 5 bases from V and 4 bases from J, with 15 bases in between. Per germline, CDR1 SGHTA and CDR2 FQGNSA. The CDR3 DNA is TGTGCCAGCAGCCCAGACTACTCTAGGTACAATGAGCAGTTCTTC. Translating it yields CASSPDYSRYNEQFF.

This clone occurred a few times. This chain joins TRBV10-3 and TRBJ1-5; D not resolved. Germline V gene sequence: CDR1 ENHRY, CDR2 SYGVKD. Trimming removed 2 bases at V and 4 bases at J, with 6 bases between. The CDR3 runs to 13 residues. CDR3 nucleotides: TGTGCCATCAGTGAGACTGAGAATCAGCCCCAGCATTTT. It specifies CAISETENQPQHF.

In this sample, this clone turned up once. The chain employs TRBV2 and TRBJ1-4; 9 bases fit TRBD1. The CDR3 contains 17 residues. Germline V gene sequence: CDR1 SNHLY, CDR2 FYNNEI. Trimming cost V 6 bases and J 5 bases; bases outside gene matches: 13. The CDR3 loop reads CASRQGQGGTRNEKLFF. The CDR3 nucleotides read TGTGCCAGCAGACAGGGACAGGGAGGTACTAGGAATGAAAAACTGTTTTTT.

The chain links TRBV28 to TRBJ2-7; the D gene is possibly TRBD1 (5 bases). Germline CDR1 and CDR2: MDHEN and SYDVKM. The CDR3 sequence is 13 residues long. Trimming pared 5 bases from V and 0 bases from J, leaving 8 bases between. CDR3 residues: CASSIGASYEQYF. The CDR3 region has the DNA TGTGCCAGCAGTATAGGGGCCTCCTACGAGCAGTACTTC.

For the CDR3, the DNA is TGTGCCAGCAGAAGAACTCACAATGAGCAGTTCTTC. Translating it yields CASRRTHNEQFF. This chain joins TRBV4-2 and TRBJ2-1; D remains unclear. Per the germline V gene, CDR1 is LGHNA and CDR2 is YNFKEQ. V lost 6 bases and J 5 bases, leaving 8 bases between the germline ends. The CDR3 is made up of 12 amino acids.

The rearrangement joins TRBV28 to TRBJ1-1, with 7 bases matching TRBD1. Trimming removed 6 bases from V and 2 bases from J; junction bases left unmatched: 6. Germline V gene lookup returns CDR1 MDHEN and CDR2 SYDVKM. The CDR3 is made up of 14 amino acids. CDR3 coding DNA: TGTGCCAGCAGCCCGGGACAGTTCAACACTGAAGCTTTCTTT. This codes for CASSPGQFNTEAFF.

The chain uses TRBV6-1 and TRBJ1-6, with unresolved D. CDR1 and CDR2 (germline): MNHNS, SASEGT. The CDR3 is 16 residues long. V was clipped by 1 base and J by 7 bases, with 14 bases between them. CDR3 DNA sequence: TGTGCCAGCAGTGAAGAGCCGCTCGGTATCAATTCACCCCTCCACTTT. Translation: CASSEEPLGINSPLHF.

This chain joins TRBV2 and TRBJ1-6, with D tentatively TRBD1 (6 bases). V lost 3 bases and J lost 4, with 10 bases in between. The CDR3 consists of 15 residues. The V gene's germline CDR1 is SNHLY and CDR2 FYNNEI. Here the CDR3 DNA reads TGTGCCAGCAGTGACAGGGGCGGGTATAATTCACCCCTCCACTTT. It translates to CASSDRGGYNSPLHF.

The CDR3 DNA reads as TGTGCCAGCAGCTTGCGTCTAGCGGGAGAAGAGACCCAGTACTTC. Its protein product is CASSLRLAGEETQYF. The genes are TRBV5-4 and TRBJ2-5; TRBD2 aligns across 10 bases. V was pared by 1 base and J by 3 bases, with 3 bases of the junction left unmatched. The CDR3 loop spans 15 amino acids. CDR1 SGHNT and CDR2 YYREEE come from the germline V gene (reference sequence).

The chain has TRBV15 and TRBJ2-2; 9 nucleotides agree with TRBD2. With V trimmed by 8 bases and J by 3 bases, 10 bases remained unmatched. This CDR3 contains 16 residues. CDR1 LNHNV and CDR2 YYDKDF come from the germline V gene (reference sequence). The chain's CDR3 is CATGTSLASYTGELFF. The CDR3 DNA reads TGTGCCACCGGGACTAGCCTAGCCAGTTACACCGGGGAGCTGTTTTTT.

The J gene is TRBJ2-5, the V gene TRBV30; D call uncertain. Trimming shortened V by 0 bases and J by 3 bases, and 8 bases separated the two germline ends. Per the germline V gene, CDR1 is GTSNPN and CDR2 is SVGIG (reference sequence). The CDR3 is 13 amino acids. CDR3 region: CAWSVGGKETQYF. Here the CDR3 DNA reads TGTGCCTGGAGTGTAGGCGGCAAAGAGACCCAGTACTTC.

CDR3 sequence (DNA): TGTGCCAGCAGTCCCTCGGGACAGGGGCTTAGACTGTTTTTT. This codes for CASSPSGQGLRLFF. The J gene is TRBJ1-4, the V gene TRBV27; TRBD1 aligns across 10 bases. CDR3 size: 14 residues. Looked up from germline, CDR1 is MNHEY and CDR2 is SMNVEV (reference sequence). Trimming took 5 bases from V and 13 from J; bases not matched to a gene: 10.

The chain uses TRBV16 and TRBJ1-1; TRBD1 agrees at 8 bases. V shed 1 base, J shed 4 bases, and the junction held 11 bases outside the gene matches. The CDR3 consists of 17 residues. Germline V lookup: CDR1 KGHSY, CDR2 FQNENV. The CDR3 loop reads CASSQWGTGFSPTEAFF. As DNA, the CDR3 is TGTGCCAGCAGCCAATGGGGGACAGGATTTTCCCCCACTGAAGCTTTCTTT.

This chain links TRBV7-6 with TRBJ1-6; possibly TRBD1 for D (5 bases). Germline CDR1 SGHVS, CDR2 FNYEAQ. Deletions cut 4 bases from V and 10 bases from J, with 20 bases between. The CDR3 spans 16 residues. CDR3 sequence reads: CASSSTVGRVGSPLHF. Written as DNA, the CDR3 is TGTGCCAGCAGCTCAACGGTGGGCAGGGTAGGCTCACCCCTCCACTTT.

The chain has TRBV5-6 and TRBJ1-1; D is possibly TRBD1 (5 bases). There are 13 residues in the CDR3. Trimming pared 3 bases from V and 1 base from J, leaving 7 bases between. Germline V lookup: CDR1 SGHDT, CDR2 YYEEEE. In DNA form, the CDR3 reads TGTGCCAGCAGCTGGGGGGGGAACACTGAAGCTTTCTTT. Translated, it gives CASSWGGNTEAFF.